The next 27 T cell receptor beta chains were all read from a single sample in a study of blood T cell repertoires in COVID-19. Generated by immunoSEQ multiplex PCR, the TCRdb table keeps only in-frame clones and is missing some. The sample lists about 300,000 clones; around nine tenths were seen once. Material: PBMCs or T cells enriched from blood (not recorded which). Source of these receptors: a young woman who had recovered from COVID-19.

V and J are TRBV28 and TRBJ2-7; 9 bases match TRBD2. The length of the CDR3 is 17 residues. V was clipped by 3 bases and J by 0 bases; unmatched bases: 9. CDR1 is MDHEN and CDR2 is SYDVKM in the germline V gene. CDR3 region: CASSFLYSGSDSYEQYF. CDR3 DNA: TGTGCCAGCAGTTTTCTCTATAGCGGGAGTGACTCCTACGAGCAGTACTTC.

The chain employs TRBV11-3 and TRBJ2-5, with 7 bases aligning to TRBD1. The CDR3 consists of 13 residues. The germline gives CDR1 SGHNT, CDR2 YENEEA. V was pared by 6 bases and J by 4 bases, with 5 bases of the junction left unmatched. The DNA for the CDR3 is TGTGCCAGCAGGGGTACAGGGGCAGAGACCCAGTACTTC. It specifies CASRGTGAETQYF.

V usage is TRBV28 and J usage is TRBJ2-5; D is unclear. Trimming stripped 1 base from V and 1 base from J, with 7 bases between. CDR3 length equals 14 residues. Germline V gene lookup returns CDR1 MDHEN and CDR2 SYDVKM. CDR3 residues: CASSLLLGQETQYF. CDR3 DNA: TGTGCCAGCAGTTTATTGCTAGGCCAAGAGACCCAGTACTTC.

A single count supports this clone. The chain is built from TRBV6-2 or TRBV6-3 and TRBJ1-3; no reliable D call. Looked up from germline, CDR1 is MNHEY and CDR2 is SVGEGT. This CDR3 contains 13 residues. V was trimmed by 10 bases and J by 0 bases, leaving 10 bases between them. CDR3 in DNA: TGTGCCACCAGCGACAACTCTGGAAACACCATATATTTT. Translated, it gives CATSDNSGNTIYF.

This clone has a single count. The V and J genes are TRBV29-1 and TRBJ2-7; D gene unclear. Germline CDR1 is SQVTM and CDR2 is ANQGSEA. The CDR3 runs to 12 residues. V was trimmed by 5 bases and J by 2 bases, leaving 10 bases between them. The CDR3 reads CSVSDPAYEQYF. As DNA, the CDR3 is TGCAGCGTTTCTGATCCAGCCTACGAGCAGTACTTC.

V is TRBV6-6 and J is TRBJ1-2; 7 bases match TRBD1. Germline V CDR1 and CDR2: MNHNY, SVGAGI (reference sequence). With 6 bases clipped from V and 6 bases from J, the junction kept 10 bases outside the gene matches. The CDR3 is 14 amino acids. CDR3 sequence reads: CASSPRSGGHGYTF. CDR3 DNA sequence: TGTGCCAGCAGCCCGAGATCAGGGGGACATGGCTACACCTTC.

The gene calls are TRBV5-6 and TRBJ1-5; D ambiguous. CDR1 and CDR2 (germline): SGHDT, YYEEEE. This CDR3 has 13 residues. Deletions cut 0 bases from V and 4 bases from J, with 5 bases between. The DNA for the CDR3 is TGTGCCAGCAGCTTGGGTACAAATCAGCCCCAGCATTTT. It yields the protein CASSLGTNQPQHF.

This clone was detected only once. The rearrangement uses TRBV7-2 and TRBJ2-3; TRBD2 aligns across 7 bases. Germline V gene sequence: CDR1 SGHTA, CDR2 FQGNSA. V gave up 5 bases and J gave up 6 bases; unmatched junction bases: 8. The CDR3 is made up of 14 amino acids. In DNA, the CDR3 is TGTGCCAGCAGCCCCGGACTAGTATATGATACGCAGTATTTT. Translating it yields CASSPGLVYDTQYF.

The CDR3 nucleotides are TGTGCCAGCAGCTCCAAGGGACTAGCGGGAGTATCCGGGGAGCTGTTTTTT. It yields the protein CASSSKGLAGVSGELFF. The chain carries TRBV7-8 and TRBJ2-2, with 14 bases aligning to TRBD2. Unmatched junction bases numbered 7, after V lost 4 bases and J lost 6 bases. The CDR3 runs to 17 residues. Germline V gene data show CDR1 as SGHVS and CDR2 as FQNEAQ.

This chain connects TRBV6-5 to TRBJ1-4; D perhaps matches TRBD1 (6 bases). Trimming removed 2 bases at V and 3 bases at J, with 10 bases between. CDR3 size: 15 residues. In germline, CDR1 is MNHEY, CDR2 SVGAGI. CDR3 residues: CASSYRGASNEKLFF. The DNA for the CDR3 is TGTGCCAGCAGTTACCGGGGGGCTTCTAATGAAAAACTGTTTTTT.

This chain uses TRBV6-2 or TRBV6-3 with TRBJ2-1; 9 nucleotides agree with TRBD1. Germline V CDR1 and CDR2: MNHEY, SVGEGT. V shed 0 bases and J 6 bases; nucleotides not matched to a gene: 0. The CDR3 loop spans 14 amino acids. CDR3: CASSYSTGGNEQFF. As DNA, the CDR3 is TGTGCCAGCAGTTACTCGACAGGGGGCAATGAGCAGTTCTTC.

The chain recombines TRBV28 with TRBJ2-3; tentatively, D is TRBD2 (5 bases). V dropped 2 bases and J dropped 4 bases, with 19 bases sitting between them. This CDR3 region has 17 residues. Per germline, CDR1 MDHEN and CDR2 SYDVKM. CDR3 DNA sequence: TGTGCCAGCAGTTTAATTCCGGGAACTCTTATATCAGATACGCAGTATTTT. Its translation: CASSLIPGTLISDTQYF.

In this sample, this clone turned up once. The chain combines TRBV30 with TRBJ1-2; the D gene is possibly TRBD1 (5 bases). CDR3 length: 11 amino acids. Germline V gene sequence: CDR1 GTSNPN, CDR2 SVGIG (reference sequence). V was pared by 0 bases and J by 6 bases, with 5 bases between. The CDR3 coding sequence is TGTGCCTGGAGTGTAGGGGATGGCTACACCTTC. It is translated as CAWSVGDGYTF.

The V gene is TRBV19, the J gene TRBJ1-2; 7 nucleotides match TRBD1. CDR3 size: 14 residues. With 4 bases clipped from V and 8 bases from J, the junction kept 10 bases outside the gene matches. Germline CDR1 and CDR2: LNHDA and SQIVND (reference sequence). CDR3 protein: CASSTTSGGGGYTF. CDR3 DNA sequence: TGTGCCAGTAGTACCACCTCAGGGGGAGGAGGCTACACCTTC.

This rearrangement joins TRBV11-3 to TRBJ1-2; D uncertain. From germline, CDR1 is SGHNT and CDR2 YENEEA. The CDR3 contains 16 residues. V lost 0 bases, J lost 6 bases, and 17 bases lay in between. The CDR3, as DNA: TGTGCCAGCAGCTTAGAAGGCAGGCCTCGCGGGGATGGCTACACCTTC. The encoded protein is CASSLEGRPRGDGYTF.

The chain couples TRBV29-1 to TRBJ2-7, with 7 positions matching TRBD2. CDR3 length equals 14 residues. V dropped 1 base and J dropped 6; count of bases not matched to a gene: 9. From germline, CDR1 is SQVTM and CDR2 ANQGSEA. The CDR3 spells CSVEVSAGVGEQYF. CDR3 bases: TGCAGCGTTGAAGTCTCCGCGGGAGTGGGCGAGCAGTACTTC.

The chain is built from TRBV28 and TRBJ1-5; D uncertain. Trimming took 7 bases from V and 2 from J, leaving 30 bases between them. The germline CDR1 and CDR2 sequences are MDHEN and SYDVKM. This CDR3 is built from 20 residues. CDR3 sequence (DNA): TGTGCCAGCAACACCCTTCCCCCCGGGAGAACCCAAAGACGCAATCAGCCCCAGCATTTT. Its protein product is CASNTLPPGRTQRRNQPQHF.

The chain couples TRBV6-5 to TRBJ2-6, with 8 bases lining up with TRBD1. Losses at the gene ends were 10 bases for V and 4 bases for J; bases not matched to a gene: 6. This CDR3 has 14 amino acids. Germline V lookup: CDR1 MNHEY, CDR2 SVGAGI. Here the CDR3 reads CATRTGLGANVLTF. CDR3 in DNA: TGTGCCACCCGGACAGGGTTAGGGGCCAACGTCCTGACTTTC.

This sequence joins TRBV30 and TRBJ1-6; D unresolved. Trimming stripped 1 base from V and 7 bases from J, with 5 bases between. The CDR3 length is 12 residues. The germline gives CDR1 GTSNPN, CDR2 SVGIG (reference sequence). The CDR3 coding sequence is TGTGCCTGGAGTGAAACAAATTCACCCCTCCACTTT. Its protein is CAWSETNSPLHF. Full variable domain (rest looked up from reference TRBV30 and TRBJ1-6): SQTIHQWPATLVQPVGSPLSLECTVEGTSNPNLYWYRQAAGRGLQLLFYSVGIGQISSEVPQNLSASRPQDRQFILSSKKLLLSDSGFYLCAWSETNSPLHFGNGTRLTVT.

As regards this clone: Other DNA sequences within the sample encode an identical CDR3. V is TRBV18 and J is TRBJ1-3; D is unclear. The CDR3 runs to 14 residues. Per the germline V gene, CDR1 is KGHSH and CDR2 is LQKENI. The V end lost 3 bases, the J end lost 0 bases, and 6 bases lay between the germline ends. In nucleotides, the CDR3 is TGTGCCAGCTCACCCTCCTCCTCTGGAAACACCATATATTTT. Protein product: CASSPSSSGNTIYF.

This chain joins TRBV6-2 or TRBV6-3 and TRBJ2-3, with 8 bases lining up with TRBD2. With V trimmed by 1 base and J by 2 bases, 5 bases remained unmatched. CDR1 is MNHEY and CDR2 is SVGEGT in the germline V gene. The length of the CDR3 is 16 residues. The CDR3 bases are TGTGCCAGCAGTTACTTGCGGGGGGCCTTCACAGATACGCAGTATTTT. Translating gives CASSYLRGAFTDTQYF.

In nucleotides, the CDR3 is TGTGCCAGCAGCTTAGATCCCTTTGAAAAACTGTTTTTT. Translating it yields CASSLDPFEKLFF. V usage is TRBV7-2 and J usage is TRBJ1-4, with unresolved D. Looked up from germline, CDR1 is SGHTA and CDR2 is FQGNSA. The CDR3 extends over 13 amino acids. V was pared by 1 base and J by 7 bases, with 7 bases between.

The chain uses TRBV4-3 and TRBJ2-1; D ambiguous. Trimming removed 4 bases from V and 2 bases from J, with 6 bases in between. The CDR3 is 13 amino acids. Per germline, CDR1 LGHNA and CDR2 YSLEER. This CDR3 reads CASSRLTYNEQFF. In DNA, the CDR3 is TGCGCCAGCAGCCGGCTCACCTACAATGAGCAGTTCTTC.

The chain employs TRBV4-3 and TRBJ1-1; the D is unclear. The CDR3 extends over 15 amino acids. Trimming stripped 0 bases from V and 0 bases from J, with 8 bases between. The germline gives CDR1 LGHNA, CDR2 YSLEER. CDR3 DNA sequence: TGCGCCAGCAGCCAAGAGGAACAGCTGAACACTGAAGCTTTCTTT. It encodes CASSQEEQLNTEAFF.

The chain has TRBV11-2 and TRBJ2-7; tentative D call: TRBD2 (5 bases). CDR1 and CDR2 (germline): SGHAT, FQNNGV. The V and J ends lost 5 bases and 5 bases respectively, with 19 bases between them. This CDR3 region has 15 residues. CDR3 amino acids: CASSTNLAGFDEQYF. The CDR3 DNA reads as TGTGCCAGCAGCACCAACCTAGCAGGATTCGACGAGCAGTACTTC.

The chain recombines TRBV27 with TRBJ1-2; no clear D. The V and J ends lost 3 bases and 0 bases respectively, with 5 bases between them. The CDR3 loop spans 13 amino acids. CDR1 MNHEY and CDR2 SMNVEV come from the germline V gene (reference sequence). The CDR3 nucleotides read TGTGCCAGCAGTTTTCAGGCTAACTATGGCTACACCTTC. Encoded protein: CASSFQANYGYTF.

This clone appeared a single time. The rearrangement joins TRBV5-4 to TRBJ1-2; D is uncertain. The CDR3 contains 13 residues. V was pared by 5 bases and J by 4 bases, with 12 bases between. CDR1 and CDR2 from the germline V gene are SGHNT and YYREEE (reference sequence). CDR3 region: CASRPGEGYGYTF. CDR3 nucleotides: TGTGCCAGCAGGCCCGGGGAGGGCTATGGCTACACCTTC.